Shown below are 26 T cell receptor beta chains from a single sample sequenced in a study of blood T cell repertoires in COVID-19. Method: immunoSEQ multiplex PCR; TCRdb's copy keeps in-frame clones and lacks some. Of more than 85,000 clones in the sample, 84% were seen once. Specimen: peripheral blood. Receptors were obtained from a woman of 80 years or more with active or convalescent COVID-19.

The chain links TRBV27 to TRBJ2-3; maybe TRBD2 (7 bases). This CDR3 region has 19 residues. Trimming took 4 bases from V and 2 from J, leaving 25 bases between them. CDR1 is MNHEY, CDR2 SMNVEV, per germline (reference sequence). As DNA, the CDR3 is TGTGCCAGCAGTTCGTCGCGGGAGTGGGGGCGAACACTCACAGATACGCAGTATTTT. Translated: CASSSSREWGRTLTDTQYF.

This chain links TRBV29-1 with TRBJ2-7, with D tentatively TRBD1 (6 bases). Germline V gene lookup returns CDR1 SQVTM and CDR2 ANQGSEA. This CDR3 has 13 residues. Trimming removed 6 bases from V and 5 bases from J, with 17 bases in between. CDR3 sequence (DNA): TGCAGCGTACAACAGGGTCAGGGCCACGAGCAGTACTTC. It specifies CSVQQGQGHEQYF.

V and J are TRBV5-5 and TRBJ1-2; 7 nucleotides agree with TRBD1. The CDR3 extends over 15 amino acids. Germline V CDR1 and CDR2: SGHKS, YYEKEE (reference sequence). With 0 bases clipped from V and 0 bases from J, the junction kept 2 bases outside the gene matches. CDR3: CASSLGGQTNYGYTF. CDR3 in DNA: TGTGCCAGCAGCTTGGGGGGACAGACTAACTATGGCTACACCTTC.

This clone has only a few counts. In DNA form, the CDR3 reads TGTGCCAGCAGTTATAGCGGGAGAGAGTACTTC. Protein: CASSYSGREYF. V and J are TRBV28 and TRBJ2-7, with TRBD2 matching 9 bases. V was clipped by 4 bases and J by 11 bases; unmatched bases: 3. The CDR3 has 11 amino acids. CDR1 is MDHEN, CDR2 SYDVKM, per germline.

The chain combines TRBV6-1 with TRBJ2-7; 11 nucleotides align to TRBD2. Germline CDR1 and CDR2: MNHNS and SASEGT. This CDR3 region has 17 residues. V shed 4 bases, J shed 2 bases, and the junction held 10 bases outside the gene matches. The CDR3 DNA is TGTGCCAGCAGTGTACAGGCTAGCGGGAGGTCCCCCTACGAGCAGTACTTC. Protein sequence: CASSVQASGRSPYEQYF.

V gene TRBV2 combines with J gene TRBJ1-5; tentative D call: TRBD1 (6 bases). The germline V and J ends were trimmed by 7 bases and 4 bases, with 11 bases remaining between them. Per germline, CDR1 SNHLY and CDR2 FYNNEI. CDR3 length: 13 residues. In DNA form, the CDR3 reads TGTGCCAGCATGCGAGACAGGAATCAGCCCCAGCATTTT. It translates to CASMRDRNQPQHF.

The chain recombines TRBV5-4 with TRBJ1-5; D ambiguous. This CDR3 has 12 amino acids. Germline CDR1 reads SGHNT; CDR2 reads YYREEE (reference sequence). V was cut by 1 base and J by 4 bases, with 3 bases left in between. The CDR3 DNA sequence: TGTGCCAGCAGCTTGCCGAATCAGCCCCAGCATTTT. Protein: CASSLPNQPQHF.

This chain uses TRBV3-1 (or the pseudogene TRBV3-2) with TRBJ2-7; no clear D. This CDR3 is 12 amino acids long. With 4 bases removed from V and 1 base from J, the gap between germline ends came to 5 bases. Germline V gene data show CDR1 as LGHDT and CDR2 as YNNKEL (reference sequence). The CDR3 loop reads CASSRGSYEQYF. CDR3 DNA: TGTGCCAGCAGCCGAGGATCCTACGAGCAGTACTTC.

V gene TRBV28 combines with J gene TRBJ1-5, with 7 bases that match TRBD1. CDR1 MDHEN and CDR2 SYDVKM come from the germline V gene. Trimming removed 6 bases from V and 4 bases from J; junction bases left unmatched: 12. The CDR3 runs to 16 residues. Here the CDR3 reads CASSYITRGSNQPQHF. For the CDR3, the DNA is TGTGCCAGCAGCTATATCACCAGGGGGTCAAATCAGCCCCAGCATTTT. Supplemented by reference TRBV28 and TRBJ1-5, the full variable domain reads DVKVTQSSRYLVKRTGEKVFLECVQDMDHENMFWYRQDPGLGLRLIYFSYDVKMKEKGDIPEGYSVSREKKERFSLILESASTNQTSMYLCASSYITRGSNQPQHFGDGTRLSIL.

This clone was recorded only once. The chain carries TRBV6-6 and TRBJ1-4; tentative D call: TRBD1 (6 bases). Germline V gene sequence: CDR1 MNHNY, CDR2 SVGAGI (reference sequence). The CDR3 extends over 14 amino acids. V lost 8 bases to trimming and J lost 4 bases, with 14 bases between them. The CDR3 DNA sequence: TGTGCCAGCTTCTGGGGGCGAGGTAATGAAAAACTGTTTTTT. This encodes CASFWGRGNEKLFF.

This clone came up once. This chain connects TRBV19 to TRBJ2-7, with 8 positions matching TRBD2. This CDR3 is built from 14 residues. Germline V gene data show CDR1 as LNHDA and CDR2 as SQIVND (reference sequence). V was pared by 6 bases and J by 3 bases, with 7 bases of the junction left unmatched. The CDR3 nucleotides are TGTGCCAGTAGCTTAGCGGGGTTGGACTACGAGCAGTACTTC. Amino acids: CASSLAGLDYEQYF.

On this clone itself: One end of the junction does not line up with germline, which may come from a read error. The V gene is TRBV3-1 (or the pseudogene TRBV3-2), the J gene TRBJ2-3, with TRBD1 identical over 9 bases. Germline V gene data show CDR1 as LGHDT and CDR2 as YNNKEL (reference sequence). The CDR3 has 14 amino acids. The CDR3 nucleotides read TGTGCCATCAGCGCCGGGACAGGGACAGATACGCAGTATTTT. As protein: CAISAGTGTDTQYF.

V usage is TRBV10-3 and J usage is TRBJ2-7, with 7 bases fitting TRBD2. Germline CDR1 is ENHRY and CDR2 is SYGVKD. After removal of 3 bases from V and 5 bases from J, the junction contained 10 bases not matched to a gene. This CDR3 spans 15 amino acids. CDR3 protein: CAISELTRGGDEQYF. The CDR3, as DNA: TGTGCCATCAGTGAACTCACTAGGGGAGGGGACGAGCAGTACTTC.

The V and J genes are TRBV10-1 and TRBJ2-3; D may be TRBD1 (6 bases). The CDR3 spans 16 residues. Per the germline V gene, CDR1 is WNHNN and CDR2 is SYGVQD (reference sequence). Trimming cost V 0 bases and J 2 bases, with 12 bases left between them. The CDR3 loop reads CASSESWQGITDTQYF. The CDR3 DNA is TGCGCCAGCAGTGAGTCGTGGCAGGGGATCACAGATACGCAGTATTTT.

The rearrangement uses TRBV29-1 and TRBJ1-5, with 9 positions matching TRBD1. V lost 7 bases, J lost 4 bases, and 5 bases stayed unmatched. This CDR3 is 13 amino acids long. Germline V gives CDR1 SQVTM, CDR2 ANQGSEA. The CDR3 DNA reads TGCAGCGGCGGGACAGGGCCAAATCAGCCCCAGCATTTT. It yields the protein CSGGTGPNQPQHF.

The chain carries TRBV6-5 and TRBJ1-5; D may be TRBD1 (6 bases). Trimming cost V 6 bases and J 0 bases, with 12 bases left between them. The CDR3 spans 15 residues. Looked up from germline, CDR1 is MNHEY and CDR2 is SVGAGI. DNA for the CDR3: TGTGCCAGCAGCGCCGGGACAAATAGCAATCAGCCCCAGCATTTT. It is translated as CASSAGTNSNQPQHF.

The V call is TRBV15, the J call TRBJ1-2; weak D call: TRBD1 (6 bases). Germline CDR1 and CDR2: LNHNV and YYDKDF (reference sequence). The CDR3 is 14 residues long. Trimming took 6 bases from V and 4 from J, leaving 15 bases between them. The CDR3, as DNA: TGTGCCACCAGGGGGTCAGGGGATCCCTATGGCTACACCTTC. Its protein is CATRGSGDPYGYTF.

V gene TRBV20-1 combines with J gene TRBJ1-5; D not certain. V dropped 3 bases and J dropped 3 bases, with 12 bases sitting between them. The V gene's germline CDR1 is DFQATT and CDR2 SNEGSKA (reference sequence). This CDR3 contains 14 residues. The CDR3 loop reads CSASPPGTNQPQHF. CDR3 bases: TGCAGTGCTAGTCCCCCGGGTACCAATCAGCCCCAGCATTTT.

This clone is a singleton in its sample. This chain joins TRBV19 and TRBJ1-2; D call uncertain. The germline CDR1 and CDR2 sequences are LNHDA and SQIVND (reference sequence). Trimming removed 1 base from V and 1 base from J, with 7 bases in between. The CDR3 runs 14 residues. The CDR3, as DNA: TGTGCCAGTAGTATAGTTGGGAGTAACTATGGCTACACCTTC. It is translated as CASSIVGSNYGYTF. The whole variable domain, remainder taken from reference TRBV19 and TRBJ1-2, is DGGITQSPKYLFRKEGQNVTLSCEQNLNHDAMYWYRQDPGQGLRLIYYSQIVNDFQKGDIAEGYSVSREKKESFPLTVTSAQKNPTAFYLCASSIVGSNYGYTFGSGTRLTVV.

This rearrangement joins TRBV5-1 to TRBJ2-1, with 9 bases identical to TRBD2. V was clipped by 6 bases and J by 7 bases; unmatched bases: 11. This CDR3 spans 15 amino acids. CDR1 and CDR2 (germline): SGHRS, YFSETQ. The CDR3 coding sequence is TGCGCCAGCAACTCAGGAGCGGGAGGTAGGAATGAGCAGTTCTTC. Encoded protein: CASNSGAGGRNEQFF.

The chain has TRBV3-1 (or the pseudogene TRBV3-2) and TRBJ1-1; weak D call: TRBD1 (6 bases). The CDR3 sequence is 14 residues long. The germline V and J ends were trimmed by 2 bases and 1 base, with 8 bases remaining between them. Germline values: CDR1 LGHDT, CDR2 YNNKEL (reference sequence). CDR3 in DNA: TGTGCCAGCAGCCAATACAGGGCGAACACTGAAGCTTTCTTT. This codes for CASSQYRANTEAFF.

This sequence joins TRBV28 and TRBJ2-1, with D perhaps matching TRBD2 (6 bases). The germline gives CDR1 MDHEN, CDR2 SYDVKM. The CDR3 consists of 16 residues. V dropped 4 bases and J dropped 6 bases, with 19 bases sitting between them. CDR3 residues: CASSSLGIGTGNEQFF. CDR3 coding DNA: TGTGCCAGCAGTTCACTCGGGATAGGGACTGGCAATGAGCAGTTCTTC.

This clone was counted at least ten times. The CDR3 DNA reads as TGTGCCGAGCAGGGTTATAGGACTGAAGCTTTCTTT. It specifies CAEQGYRTEAFF. This sequence joins TRBV30 and TRBJ1-1; D might be TRBD1 (5 bases). Per germline, CDR1 GTSNPN and CDR2 SVGIG (reference sequence). V dropped 8 bases and J dropped 5 bases, with 15 bases sitting between them. The CDR3 is made up of 12 amino acids.

The chain has TRBV4-1 and TRBJ2-2; D gene uncertain. Germline lookup yields CDR1 MGHRA and CDR2 YSYEKL. CDR3 length equals 16 residues. Trimming stripped 1 base from V and 1 base from J, with 10 bases between. The CDR3 DNA sequence: TGCGCCAGCAGCCAAGTTCTGGGCAAGAACACCGGGGAGCTGTTTTTT. This codes for CASSQVLGKNTGELFF.

The table lists this clone with a few counts. V is TRBV19 and J is TRBJ1-2; D remains ambiguous. Trimming pared 4 bases from V and 4 bases from J, leaving 16 bases between. The CDR3 is made up of 15 amino acids. Germline V gives CDR1 LNHDA, CDR2 SQIVND (reference sequence). CDR3 DNA sequence: TGTGCCAGTAGTAATGCCGGGGAGGCCCGCTATGGCTACACCTTC. Translation: CASSNAGEARYGYTF.

This clone was detected only once. The J gene is TRBJ2-2, the V gene TRBV29-1; maybe TRBD2 (5 bases). This CDR3 has 14 amino acids. The V gene's germline CDR1 is SQVTM and CDR2 ANQGSEA. Trimming took off 4 bases at V and 4 bases at J, with 13 bases between the two ends. CDR3 region: CSVAAAPGTGELFF. The CDR3 coding sequence is TGCAGCGTTGCAGCGGCCCCCGGCACCGGGGAGCTGTTTTTT.